Only a few counts were recorded for the clone carrying this TCR beta chain. As yet, its antigen is unknown. The data derive from a study of T cells in Graves' hyperthyroidism and ophthalmopathy. The study, taken as a whole, reports: Blood also held most thyroid clonotypes expanded beyond 0.001. A model of 13 V-J features distinguished ophthalmopathy from stable hyperthyroidism.

Patients aged 18 to 65 had newly diagnosed hyperthyroidism lasting under 2 months. Thyroid ultrasound, orbital computed tomography, clinical symptoms, and serum thyroxine and TRAb underpinned diagnoses. Researchers amplified the TCR beta CDR3 regions from RNA transcripts. The TCR CDR3 was amplified in a first-round RT-PCR using the HTBI primer set. TCRdb re-analysed the multiplex PCR reads in MiXCR, keeping a single row per CDR3 protein. In the table there are about 480,000 distinct CDR3 sequences, under 15% of which are singletons. The sequencing sample was made of blood. The receptor comes from a woman aged 18-35 years with Graves' hyperthyroidism.

CDR3 DNA sequence: TGTGCCAGCAGCCCCGACTCCGAGCAGTACTTC. As protein: CASSPDSEQYF. The chain has TRBV9 and TRBJ2-7; no clear D gene. The CDR3 loop spans 11 amino acids. CDR1 is SGDLS, CDR2 YYNGEE, per germline. Trimming stripped 4 bases from V and 6 bases from J, with 8 bases between. Complete variable domain (other parts from reference TRBV9 and TRBJ2-7): DSGVTQTPKHLITATGQRVTLRCSPRSGDLSVYWYQQSLDQGLQFLIQYYNGEERAKGNILERFSAQQFPDLHSELNLSSLELGDSALYFCASSPDSEQYFGPGTRLTVT.